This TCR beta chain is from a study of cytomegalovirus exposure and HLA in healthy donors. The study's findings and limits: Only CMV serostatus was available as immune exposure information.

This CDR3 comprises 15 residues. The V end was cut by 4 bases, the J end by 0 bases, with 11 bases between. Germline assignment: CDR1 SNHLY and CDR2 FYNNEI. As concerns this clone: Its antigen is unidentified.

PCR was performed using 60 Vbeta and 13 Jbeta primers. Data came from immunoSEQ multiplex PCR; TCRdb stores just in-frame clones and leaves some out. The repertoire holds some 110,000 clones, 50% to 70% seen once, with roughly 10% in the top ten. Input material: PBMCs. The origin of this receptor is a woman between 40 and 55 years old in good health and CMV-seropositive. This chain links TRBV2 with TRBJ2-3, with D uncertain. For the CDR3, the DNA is TGTGCCAGCAGTGTCTGGATAGCTAGCACAGATACGCAGTATTTT. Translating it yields CASSVWIASTDTQYF.